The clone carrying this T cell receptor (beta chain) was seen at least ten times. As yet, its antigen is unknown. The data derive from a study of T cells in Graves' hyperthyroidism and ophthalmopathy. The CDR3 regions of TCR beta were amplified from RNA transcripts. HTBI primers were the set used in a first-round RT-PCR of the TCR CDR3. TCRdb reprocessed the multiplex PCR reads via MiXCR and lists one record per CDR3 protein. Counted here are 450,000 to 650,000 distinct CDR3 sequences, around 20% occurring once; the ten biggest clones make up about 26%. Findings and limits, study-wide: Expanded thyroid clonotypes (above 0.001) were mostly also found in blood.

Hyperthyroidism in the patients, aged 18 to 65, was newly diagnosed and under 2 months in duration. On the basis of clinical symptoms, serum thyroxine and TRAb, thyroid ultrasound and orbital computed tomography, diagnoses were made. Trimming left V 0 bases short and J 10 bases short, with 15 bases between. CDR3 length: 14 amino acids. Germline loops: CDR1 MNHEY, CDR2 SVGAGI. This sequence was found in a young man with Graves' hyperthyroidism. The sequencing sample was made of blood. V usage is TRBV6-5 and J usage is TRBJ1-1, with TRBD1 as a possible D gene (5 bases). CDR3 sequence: CASSYSSIQGSAFF. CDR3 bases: TGTGCCAGCAGTTACTCGTCAATCCAGGGTTCAGCTTTCTTT.